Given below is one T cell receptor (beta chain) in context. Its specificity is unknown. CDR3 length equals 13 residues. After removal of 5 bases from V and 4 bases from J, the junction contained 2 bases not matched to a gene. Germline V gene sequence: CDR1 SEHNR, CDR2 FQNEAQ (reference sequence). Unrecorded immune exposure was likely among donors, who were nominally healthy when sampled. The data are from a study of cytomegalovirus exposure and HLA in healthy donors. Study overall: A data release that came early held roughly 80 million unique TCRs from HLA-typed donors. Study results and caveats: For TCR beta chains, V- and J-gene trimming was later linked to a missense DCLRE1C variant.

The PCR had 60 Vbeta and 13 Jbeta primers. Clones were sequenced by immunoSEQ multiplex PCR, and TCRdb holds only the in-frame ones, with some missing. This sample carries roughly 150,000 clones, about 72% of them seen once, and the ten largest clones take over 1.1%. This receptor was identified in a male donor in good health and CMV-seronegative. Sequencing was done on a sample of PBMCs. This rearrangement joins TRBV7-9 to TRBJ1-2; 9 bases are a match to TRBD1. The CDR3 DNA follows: TGTGCCAGCAGCGGGACAGGGTTCTATGGCTACACCTTC. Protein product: CASSGTGFYGYTF.